This T cell receptor (beta chain) was identified during a study of CD8 T cells in Susac syndrome. With random hexamers, reverse transcription was performed on about 0.5 to 1 ug of RNA. TCRdb ran MiXCR on the immunoSEQ multiplex PCR reads and lists one entry per CDR3 protein. The sample carries 400,000 or so distinct CDR3 sequences, roughly 85% recorded once. Both CD4+ and CD8+ T cells were negatively isolated, and TEMRA cells underwent FACS enrichment. J gave up 6 bases and V 7 bases, and 10 bases lay outside the gene matches. From germline, CDR1 is SGHAT and CDR2 FQDESV (reference sequence). This CDR3 comprises 14 residues.

The chain carries TRBV11-1 and TRBJ2-7; 9 bases line up with TRBD1. The sequenced sample consisted of CD8+ T cells from PBMCs. The TCR was taken from a human donor with multiple sclerosis. The CDR3 region has the DNA TGTGCCAGCAAGAAAGGGGGACAGGGTGGCGAGCAGTACTTC. Amino acid sequence: CASKKGGQGGEQYF.